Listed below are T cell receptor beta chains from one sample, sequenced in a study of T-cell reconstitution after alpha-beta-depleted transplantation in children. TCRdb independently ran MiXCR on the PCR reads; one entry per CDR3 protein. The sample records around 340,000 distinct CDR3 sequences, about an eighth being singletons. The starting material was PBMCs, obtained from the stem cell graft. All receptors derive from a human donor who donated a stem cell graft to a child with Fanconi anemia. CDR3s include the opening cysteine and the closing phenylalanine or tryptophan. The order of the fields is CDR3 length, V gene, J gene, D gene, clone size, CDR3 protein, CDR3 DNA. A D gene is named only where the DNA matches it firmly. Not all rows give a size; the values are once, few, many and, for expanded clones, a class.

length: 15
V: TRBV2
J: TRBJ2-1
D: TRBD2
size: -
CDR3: CASKVRGGSYNEQFF
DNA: TGTGCCAGCAAAGTCCGGGGGGGCTCCTACAATGAGCAGTTCTTC

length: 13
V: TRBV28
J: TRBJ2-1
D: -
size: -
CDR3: CASSFLGEAGLFF
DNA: TGTGCCAGCAGTTTCCTAGGGGAAGCAGGGCTGTTCTTC

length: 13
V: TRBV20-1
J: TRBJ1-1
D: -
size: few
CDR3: CSAIWTQRTEAFF
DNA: TGCAGTGCTATCTGGACCCAACGAACTGAAGCTTTCTTT

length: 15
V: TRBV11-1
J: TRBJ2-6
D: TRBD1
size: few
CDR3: CASSHTGAGANVLTF
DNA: TGTGCCAGCAGCCATACAGGGGCTGGGGCCAACGTCCTGACTTTC

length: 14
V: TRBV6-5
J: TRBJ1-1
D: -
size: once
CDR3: CASSYGWGNTEAFF
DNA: TGTGCCAGCAGTTACGGATGGGGAAACACTGAAGCTTTCTTT

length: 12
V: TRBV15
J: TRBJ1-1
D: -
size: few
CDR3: CATSRDNTEAFF
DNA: TGTGCCACCAGCAGAGATAACACTGAAGCTTTCTTT

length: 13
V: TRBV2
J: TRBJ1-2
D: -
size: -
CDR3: CASGTLVRGGYTF
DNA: TGTGCCAGCGGAACCCTTGTAAGAGGAGGCTACACCTTC

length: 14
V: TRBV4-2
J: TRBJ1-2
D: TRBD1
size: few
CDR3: CASSQDPGQYGYTF
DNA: TGTGCCAGCAGCCAAGACCCGGGACAGTATGGCTACACCTTC

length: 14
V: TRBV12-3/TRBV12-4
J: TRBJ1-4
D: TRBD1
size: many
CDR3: CASRRTGGGEKLFF
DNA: TGTGCCAGCAGGCGGACAGGGGGCGGTGAAAAACTGTTTTTT

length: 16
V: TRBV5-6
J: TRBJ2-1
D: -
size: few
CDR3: CASSQWGRGINNEQFF
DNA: TGTGCCAGCAGTCAATGGGGAAGGGGAATAAACAATGAGCAGTTCTTC

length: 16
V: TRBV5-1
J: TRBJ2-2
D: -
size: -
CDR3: CASSRLGLRDTGELFF
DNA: TGCGCCAGCAGCCGGCTGGGGTTGCGGGACACCGGGGAGCTGTTTTTT

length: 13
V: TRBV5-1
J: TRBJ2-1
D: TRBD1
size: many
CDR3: CASSPDRVNEQFF
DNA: TGCGCCAGCAGCCCGGACAGGGTCAATGAGCAGTTCTTC

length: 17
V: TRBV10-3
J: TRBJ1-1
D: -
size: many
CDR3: CAISESIGIRSNTEAFF
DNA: TGTGCCATCAGTGAGTCGATCGGTATTCGTTCGAACACTGAAGCTTTCTTT

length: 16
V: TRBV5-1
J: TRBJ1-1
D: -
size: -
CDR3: CASSLKPGPLSTEAFF
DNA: TGCGCCAGCAGCTTGAAGCCAGGGCCCCTCAGCACTGAAGCTTTCTTT

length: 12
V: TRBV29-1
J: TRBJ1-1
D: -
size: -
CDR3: CSARGVNTEAFF
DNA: TGCAGCGCTCGAGGGGTGAACACTGAAGCTTTCTTT

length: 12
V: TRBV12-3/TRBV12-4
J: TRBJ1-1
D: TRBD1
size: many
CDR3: CASSRDRGHAFF
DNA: TGTGCCAGCAGTAGGGACAGGGGGCATGCTTTCTTT

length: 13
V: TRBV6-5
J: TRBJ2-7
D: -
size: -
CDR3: CASSYRGGYEQYF
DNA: TGTGCCAGCAGTTATAGGGGGGGGTACGAGCAGTACTTC

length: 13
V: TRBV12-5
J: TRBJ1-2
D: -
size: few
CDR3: CASGLTSGHGYTF
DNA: TGTGCTAGTGGTTTGACATCAGGTCATGGCTACACCTTC

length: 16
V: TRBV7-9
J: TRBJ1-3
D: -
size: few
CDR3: CASSIASAGSGNTIYF
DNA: TGTGCCAGCAGTATCGCGTCAGCCGGCTCTGGAAACACCATATATTTT

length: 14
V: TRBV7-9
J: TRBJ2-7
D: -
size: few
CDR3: CASSLGRGAYEQYF
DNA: TGTGCCAGCAGCTTAGGAAGAGGGGCCTACGAGCAGTACTTC

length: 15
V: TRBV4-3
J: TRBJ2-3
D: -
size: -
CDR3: CASSQLARVGDTQYF
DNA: TGCGCCAGCAGCCAACTAGCGAGGGTTGGAGATACGCAGTATTTT

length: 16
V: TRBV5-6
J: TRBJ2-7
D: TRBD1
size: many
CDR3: CASSPSVGTGAHEQYF
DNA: TGTGCCAGCAGCCCCAGTGTCGGGACAGGGGCACACGAGCAGTACTTC

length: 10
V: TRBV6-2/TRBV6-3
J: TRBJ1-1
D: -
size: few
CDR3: CASSDRIAFF
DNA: TGTGCCAGCTCCGACCGAATAGCTTTCTTT

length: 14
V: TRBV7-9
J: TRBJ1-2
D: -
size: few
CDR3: CASSLGARRDGYTF
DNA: TGTGCCAGCAGCTTAGGGGCACGACGGGATGGCTACACCTTC

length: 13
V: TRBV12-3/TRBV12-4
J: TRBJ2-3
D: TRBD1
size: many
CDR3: CASWTGLTDTQYF
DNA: TGTGCCAGCTGGACAGGGTTAACAGATACGCAGTATTTT

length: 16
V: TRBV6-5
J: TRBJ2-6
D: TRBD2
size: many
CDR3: CASSYISGGPANVLTF
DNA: TGTGCCAGCAGTTACATCAGCGGGGGGCCTGCCAACGTCCTGACTTTC

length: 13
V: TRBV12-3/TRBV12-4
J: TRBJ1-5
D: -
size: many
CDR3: CASRGLPGQPQHF
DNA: TGTGCCAGCAGGGGACTGCCAGGGCAGCCCCAGCATTTT

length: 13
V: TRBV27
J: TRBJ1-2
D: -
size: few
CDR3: CASSLSGFNGYTF
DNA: TGTGCCAGCAGTTTGTCGGGGTTCAATGGCTACACCTTC

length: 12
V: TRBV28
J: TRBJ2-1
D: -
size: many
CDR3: CASGITSGKQFF
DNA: TGTGCCAGCGGTATAACGAGCGGAAAGCAGTTCTTC

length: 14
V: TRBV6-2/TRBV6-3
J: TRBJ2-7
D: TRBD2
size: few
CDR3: CASIETAGGYEQYF
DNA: TGTGCCAGCATCGAGACAGCGGGGGGTTACGAGCAGTACTTC

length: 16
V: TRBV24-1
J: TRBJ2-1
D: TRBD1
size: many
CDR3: CATSDTGEFAYNEQFF
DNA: TGTGCCACCAGTGATACAGGGGAGTTTGCCTACAATGAGCAGTTCTTC

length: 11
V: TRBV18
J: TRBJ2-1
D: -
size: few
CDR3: CASSPMNEQFF
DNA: TGTGCCAGCTCACCGATGAATGAGCAGTTCTTC

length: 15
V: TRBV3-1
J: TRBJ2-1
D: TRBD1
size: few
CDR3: CASSPSYRQGEEQFF
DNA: TGTGCCAGCAGCCCTTCCTATCGACAGGGGGAAGAGCAGTTCTTC

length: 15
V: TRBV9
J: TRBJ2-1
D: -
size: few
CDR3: CASSIGPSSYNEQFF
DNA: TGTGCCAGCAGCATCGGGCCGAGCTCCTACAATGAGCAGTTCTTC

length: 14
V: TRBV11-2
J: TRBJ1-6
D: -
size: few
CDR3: CASSSRGNNSPLHF
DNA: TGTGCCAGCAGCTCCCGCGGAAATAATTCACCCCTCCACTTT

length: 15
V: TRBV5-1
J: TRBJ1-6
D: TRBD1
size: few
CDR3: CASSTQGVKDSPLHF
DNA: TGCGCCAGCAGCACACAGGGGGTAAAGGATTCACCCCTCCACTTT

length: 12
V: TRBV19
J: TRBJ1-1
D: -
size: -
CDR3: CASSSRRNEAFF
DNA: TGTGCCAGTAGTTCCAGGAGGAATGAAGCTTTCTTT

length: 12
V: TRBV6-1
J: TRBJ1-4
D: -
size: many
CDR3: CASRELREKLFF
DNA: TGTGCCAGCAGGGAACTGCGTGAAAAACTGTTTTTT

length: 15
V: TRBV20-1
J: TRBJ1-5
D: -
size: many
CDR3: CSAREGTYSNQPQHF
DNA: TGCAGTGCTAGAGAAGGGACCTATAGCAATCAGCCCCAGCATTTT

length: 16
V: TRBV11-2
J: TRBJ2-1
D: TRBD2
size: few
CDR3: CASSPRSGLDWNEQFF
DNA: TGTGCCAGCAGCCCCCGGTCGGGACTAGATTGGAATGAGCAGTTCTTC

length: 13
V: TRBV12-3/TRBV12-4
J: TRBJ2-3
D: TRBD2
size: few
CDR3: CATSGRGTDTQYF
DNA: TGTGCCACTAGCGGGCGAGGCACAGATACGCAGTATTTT

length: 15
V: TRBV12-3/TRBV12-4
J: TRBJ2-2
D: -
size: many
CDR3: CASSSGTLSAGELFF
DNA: TGTGCCAGCAGTTCCGGGACACTCTCCGCCGGGGAGCTGTTTTTT

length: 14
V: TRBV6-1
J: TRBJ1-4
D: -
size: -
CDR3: CASRDSATNEKLFF
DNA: TGTGCCAGCAGGGACAGTGCAACTAATGAAAAACTGTTTTTT

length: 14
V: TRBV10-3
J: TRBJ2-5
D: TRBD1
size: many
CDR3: CAISLDRGQETQYF
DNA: TGTGCCATCAGTCTGGACAGGGGCCAAGAGACCCAGTACTTC

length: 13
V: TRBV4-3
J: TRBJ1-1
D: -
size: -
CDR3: CASSQAQGRGMLF
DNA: TGCGCCAGCAGCCAAGCCCAAGGGAGAGGGATGCTCTTT

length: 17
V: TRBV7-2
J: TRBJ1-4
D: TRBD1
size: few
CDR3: CASSLRQGGSTNEKLFF
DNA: TGTGCCAGCAGCCTCAGACAGGGTGGCTCAACTAATGAAAAACTGTTTTTT